A few counts support the clone carrying this T cell receptor beta chain. Its cognate antigen is unknown. The sample originates from a study of T cells in Graves' hyperthyroidism and ophthalmopathy. Study-level findings and limits: Stable hyperthyroidism and ophthalmopathy were separated using 13 V-J signatures.

Any patient presenting with uncontrolled infection, other autoimmune disease, pregnancy or lactation was left out. TCR beta CDR3 sequences were amplified from RNA transcripts. Primed by the HTBI set, a first-round RT-PCR was run on the TCR CDR3. Each CDR3 protein gets one entry after TCRdb re-called the multiplex PCR reads with MiXCR. Of 300,000 to 450,000 distinct CDR3 sequences listed, approximately 17% are singletons. This receptor was obtained from a woman in her 30s with Graves' hyperthyroidism that later progressed to Graves' ophthalmopathy. Sequenced: blood.

The CDR3 loop reads CASTGTGGAPNEKLFF. CDR3 nucleotide sequence: TGTGCCAGCACTGGGACAGGGGGCGCTCCTAATGAAAAACTGTTTTTT. This chain links TRBV12-3 or TRBV12-4 with TRBJ1-4; TRBD1 matches at 12 bases. The V gene end was trimmed by 7 bases and the J gene end by 3 bases; junction bases not matched to a gene: 6. This CDR3 is built from 16 residues.